This entry features one TCR beta chain sequence. Its antigen is currently unknown. These data are taken from a study of cytomegalovirus exposure and HLA in healthy donors. Notes on the study in general: The HLA-A and HLA-B alleles of most subjects were reportedly predicted accurately from TCR beta sequences. Later genetic work tied a missense DCLRE1C variant to beta-chain V and J trimming. Associated with cytomegalovirus, according to the listing, were 150 to 200 TCR beta chains. In a later analysis, HLA-C alleles had the fewest associated TCRs, DRB1 alleles the most.

J lost 3 bases, V lost 0 bases, and 2 bases had no gene match. CDR1 SGHRS and CDR2 YFSETQ come from the germline V gene. This CDR3 has 15 amino acids. 13 Jbeta primers and 60 Vbeta primers were used for the PCR. Profiled with immunoSEQ multiplex PCR; TCRdb holds only in-frame clones, not every one. The sample table includes about 120,000 clones. This clonotype was obtained from a middle-aged man in good health and CMV-seropositive. This chain links TRBV5-1 with TRBJ2-7; 11 nucleotides agree with TRBD1. The sample comprised PBMCs. CDR3 bases: TGCGCCAGCAGCTTGGCCGGGACAGGGGGCTACGAGCAGTACTTC. This encodes CASSLAGTGGYEQYF.